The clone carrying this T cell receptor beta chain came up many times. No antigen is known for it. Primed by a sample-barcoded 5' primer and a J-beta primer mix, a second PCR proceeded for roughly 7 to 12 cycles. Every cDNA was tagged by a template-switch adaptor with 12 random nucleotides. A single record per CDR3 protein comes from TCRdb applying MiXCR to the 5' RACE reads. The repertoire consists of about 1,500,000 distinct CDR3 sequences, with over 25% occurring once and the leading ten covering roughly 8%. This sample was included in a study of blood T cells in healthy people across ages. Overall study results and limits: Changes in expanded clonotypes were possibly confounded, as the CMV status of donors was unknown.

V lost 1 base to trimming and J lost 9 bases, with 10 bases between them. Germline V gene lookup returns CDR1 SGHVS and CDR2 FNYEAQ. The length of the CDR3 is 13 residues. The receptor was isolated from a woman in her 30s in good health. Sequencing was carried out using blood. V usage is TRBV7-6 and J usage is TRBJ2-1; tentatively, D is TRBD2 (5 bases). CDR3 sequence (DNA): TGTGCCAGCAGCTTAGTAGTAGCGACTGAGCAGTTCTTC. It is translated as CASSLVVATEQFF.